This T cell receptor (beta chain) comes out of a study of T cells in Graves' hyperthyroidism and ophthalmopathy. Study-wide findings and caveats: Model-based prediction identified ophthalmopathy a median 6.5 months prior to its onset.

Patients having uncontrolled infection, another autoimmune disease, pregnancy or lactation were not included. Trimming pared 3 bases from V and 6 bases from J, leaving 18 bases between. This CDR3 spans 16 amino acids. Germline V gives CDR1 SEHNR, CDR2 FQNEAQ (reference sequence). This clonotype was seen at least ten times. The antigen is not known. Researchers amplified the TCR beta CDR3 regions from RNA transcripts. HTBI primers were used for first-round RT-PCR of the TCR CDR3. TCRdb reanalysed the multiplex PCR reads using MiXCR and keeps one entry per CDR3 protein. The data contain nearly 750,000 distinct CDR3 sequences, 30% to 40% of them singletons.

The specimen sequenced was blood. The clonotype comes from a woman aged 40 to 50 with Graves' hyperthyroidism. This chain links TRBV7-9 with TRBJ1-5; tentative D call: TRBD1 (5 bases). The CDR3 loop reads CASSFRAGNGSQPQHF. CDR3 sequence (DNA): TGTGCCAGCAGCTTTAGGGCAGGGAATGGTAGTCAGCCCCAGCATTTT. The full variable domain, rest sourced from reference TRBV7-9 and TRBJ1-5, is DTGVSQNPRHKITKRGQNVTFRCDPISEHNRLYWYRQTLGQGPEFLTYFQNEAQLEKSRLLSDRFSAERPKGSFSTLEIQRTEQGDSAMYLCASSFRAGNGSQPQHFGDGTRLSIL.